This record covers a single TCR beta chain. As yet, its antigen is unknown. The CDR3 is 17 residues long. Germline lookup yields CDR1 SGHVS and CDR2 FNYEAQ. The V segment lost 5 bases and the J segment 1 base; nucleotides outside the gene matches: 9. This specimen belongs to a study of shared clonotypes between healthy human individuals. General study results and limits: A limitation of the genetic and exposure-history diversity represented arose from few donors.

Recent vaccinations or acute infections were absent in the healthy HIV-negative adult donors. The material for each subset, its genomic DNA, was split evenly across several immunoSEQ plates. The assay was immunoSEQ multiplex PCR, and TCRdb's table has in-frame clones only and misses some. The table includes approximately 700,000 clones, roughly 72% detected once. The TCR sequence derives from a woman aged 25 to 39 in good health. Sequenced input: memory CD4+ T cells sorted from blood. The subset denotes: CD45RA-negative fraction. This chain connects TRBV7-6 to TRBJ2-1, with 9 bases matching TRBD2. The CDR3 is CASSQTTSGVSYNEQFF. CDR3 sequence (DNA): TGTGCCAGCAGCCAAACGACTAGCGGAGTTTCCTACAATGAGCAGTTCTTC.